This T cell receptor beta chain stems from a study of T cell repertoires in cytomegalovirus infection. Looking at the study overall: Both CMV infection and a matching HLA type were indicated by public TCR beta signatures.

This clonotype was seen repeatedly, ten times or more. This CDR3 comprises 17 residues. Germline loops: CDR1 MNHNY, CDR2 SVGAGI (reference sequence). V shed 0 bases and J shed 0 bases, with 15 bases lying between them. MiXCR, applied by TCRdb to the reads, yields one record per CDR3 protein. The sample has nearly 550,000 distinct CDR3 sequences; 16% are singletons. V is TRBV6-6 and J is TRBJ2-7; D gene uncertain. This TCR derives from a human donor in good health (CMV status not recorded). Some clones in this sample may be carry-over from other donors' samples. Sample: CD8+ T cells from PBMCs. The CDR3 here is CASSYSNAEKGSYEQYF. The CDR3, as DNA: TGTGCCAGCAGTTACTCGAATGCGGAAAAAGGCTCCTACGAGCAGTACTTC.